This passage covers 10 T cell receptor beta chains from one sample sequenced in a study of follicular helper T cells after annual influenza vaccination. This table comes from immunoSEQ multiplex PCR, and its TCRdb copy is limited to in-frame clones, with some not included. In the table there are under 9,500 clones, roughly 90% of which are singletons. Sample time point: 2015-2016 season, pre-vaccination. This specimen was CXCR5+ CD38- circulating T follicular helper cells from blood, taken on the day of influenza vaccination. Subset: circulating Tfh, non-naive CD4+CXCR5+PD-1+ (ICOS+CD38+ or ICOS-CD38-). The receptor source for this set is an adult who received the influenza vaccine.

This clone appeared once. This chain uses TRBV7-2 with TRBJ2-3; a weak D match, TRBD1 (6 bases). Trimming removed 7 bases from V and 1 base from J, with 12 bases in between. CDR1 is SGHTA, CDR2 FQGNSA, per germline. The CDR3 totals 14 residues. Written as DNA, the CDR3 is TGTGCCAGCATCGGACAGAGCGGCACAGATACGCAGTATTTT. This translates into CASIGQSGTDTQYF.

Here the CDR3 reads CAWESDHTDTQYF. The CDR3 DNA sequence: TGTGCCTGGGAATCCGACCACACAGATACGCAGTATTTT. This chain uses TRBV30 with TRBJ2-3; D is undetermined. CDR3 length: 13 amino acids. V gave up 5 bases and J gave up 2 bases, with 11 bases separating them. Germline CDR1 and CDR2: GTSNPN and SVGIG (reference sequence).

This clone was counted a single time. The chain employs TRBV7-9 and TRBJ1-5; D gene unclear. V was cut by 3 bases and J by 0 bases, with 0 bases left in between. Germline V gene data show CDR1 as SEHNR and CDR2 as FQNEAQ (reference sequence). This CDR3 spans 12 amino acids. The CDR3 DNA follows: TGTGCCAGCAGCTTTAGCAATCAGCCCCAGCATTTT. Translation: CASSFSNQPQHF. The entire variable domain, with the rest obtained from reference TRBV7-9 and TRBJ1-5, is as follows: DTGVSQNPRHKITKRGQNVTFRCDPISEHNRLYWYRQTLGQGPEFLTYFQNEAQLEKSRLLSDRFSAERPKGSFSTLEIQRTEQGDSAMYLCASSFSNQPQHFGDGTRLSIL.

J is TRBJ2-3 and V is TRBV7-9, with unresolved D. This CDR3 contains 13 residues. CDR1 is SEHNR, CDR2 FQNEAQ, per germline (reference sequence). Trimming left V 3 bases short and J 1 base short, with 5 bases between. The CDR3 nucleotides read TGTGCCAGCAGCTTTCTAGGCACAGATACGCAGTATTTT. It encodes CASSFLGTDTQYF.

The J gene is TRBJ1-1, the V gene TRBV10-1; TRBD1 matches at 9 bases. With 6 bases clipped from V and 4 bases from J, the junction kept 6 bases outside the gene matches. The CDR3 runs 14 residues. Germline CDR1 is WNHNN and CDR2 is SYGVQD (reference sequence). CDR3 sequence reads: CASSPGQGFTEAFF. CDR3 bases: TGCGCCAGCAGCCCGGGACAGGGCTTCACTGAAGCTTTCTTT.

The genes are TRBV7-2 and TRBJ1-2; a possible D gene is TRBD1 (5 bases). The V and J ends lost 6 bases and 2 bases respectively, with 13 bases between them. The length of the CDR3 is 14 residues. Germline lookup yields CDR1 SGHTA and CDR2 FQGNSA. CDR3 residues: CASSPGDRNYGYTF. The CDR3 coding sequence is TGTGCCAGCAGTCCGGGGGATAGGAACTATGGCTACACCTTC.

The J gene is TRBJ1-4, the V gene TRBV7-9; the D gene is possibly TRBD1 (5 bases). CDR1 and CDR2 from the germline V gene are SEHNR and FQNEAQ (reference sequence). Trimming stripped 5 bases from V and 8 bases from J, with 15 bases between. This CDR3 has 14 residues. This CDR3 reads CASSRGTSEEKLFF. Here the CDR3 DNA reads TGTGCCAGCAGCCGGGGGACGAGCGAAGAAAAACTGTTTTTT.

The chain recombines TRBV2 with TRBJ1-2; no clear D. This CDR3 comprises 12 residues. The V gene's germline CDR1 is SNHLY and CDR2 FYNNEI. The V end lost 3 bases, the J end lost 4 bases, and 6 bases lay between the germline ends. The CDR3 region has the DNA TGTGCCAGCAGTGATGAGGGCTATGGCTACACCTTC. Protein product: CASSDEGYGYTF.

The chain employs TRBV30 and TRBJ2-2; no clear D. Germline-derived CDR1 and CDR2 are GTSNPN and SVGIG (reference sequence). The CDR3 contains 13 residues. V lost 0 bases, J lost 6 bases, and 8 bases lay in between. The CDR3 loop reads CAWSVSTAGELFF. CDR3 DNA sequence: TGTGCCTGGAGTGTATCAACCGCCGGGGAGCTGTTTTTT.

The chain couples TRBV6-5 to TRBJ1-6; TRBD1 is a possible D gene (5 bases). The CDR3 sequence is 13 residues long. Germline V CDR1 and CDR2: MNHEY, SVGAGI. V was pared by 8 bases and J by 9 bases, with 14 bases between. The CDR3 loop reads CASAQRGGSPLHF. CDR3 nucleotides: TGTGCCAGCGCCCAACGGGGGGGTTCACCCCTCCACTTT.